The T cell receptor beta chain under discussion was sequenced for a study of T cells in Graves' hyperthyroidism and ophthalmopathy. Study-level information: It was at initial diagnosis, before any treatment, that peripheral blood was collected. General observations from the study: Using 13 V-J features, a model discriminated ophthalmopathy from stable hyperthyroidism. The model anticipated ophthalmopathy a median around six months pre-onset.

Trimming at V came to 6 bases and at J to 0 bases, leaving 13 bases not matched to a gene. The CDR3 spans 18 residues. The V gene's germline CDR1 is MNHNS and CDR2 SASEGT. Uncontrolled infection, other autoimmune disease, pregnancy or lactation led to exclusion. Regions amplified from RNA transcripts were the TCR beta CDR3 regions. The HTBI primer set was used in a first-round RT-PCR of the TCR CDR3. TCRdb itself ran the multiplex PCR reads through MiXCR, one entry per CDR3 protein. This sample has 620,000 or so distinct CDR3 sequences, with around 15% found just once. This clonotype showed up many times. Its matching antigen is unknown.

The TCR was taken from a woman aged 45-60 years with Graves' ophthalmopathy. The rearrangement links TRBV6-1 to TRBJ2-1, with 8 bases lining up with TRBD2. Specimen: blood. The CDR3 sequence: CASRRHRSSGSSYNEQFF. Written as DNA, the CDR3 is TGTGCCAGCAGACGACACCGCTCAAGCGGGAGCTCCTACAATGAGCAGTTCTTC.